This T cell receptor beta chain was captured in a study of T-cell memory formation after mild COVID-19. Overall study context: Largely donor-specific sequence clusters came from two donors.

TCRdb reprocessed the 5' RACE reads with MiXCR, giving one entry per CDR3 protein. The repertoire has roughly 600,000 distinct CDR3 sequences, over 15% of them found once; the top ten carry more than 10%. Trimming stripped 2 bases from V and 5 bases from J, with 11 bases between. From germline, CDR1 is SGHVS and CDR2 FNYEAQ. This CDR3 is built from 14 residues. This clonotype was detected only a few times. The V and J genes are TRBV7-6 and TRBJ2-3, with TRBD2 as a possible D gene (6 bases). Sequences were obtained from PBMCs or a T cell subset sorted from them (not recorded which). The receptor was derived from an adult woman who had mild COVID-19 (a few samples of this study predate the infection). Cell type and time point are not known. CDR3 in amino acids: CASSLPEGIDTQYF. As DNA, the CDR3 is TGTGCCAGCAGCTTACCGGAGGGCATAGATACGCAGTATTTT.